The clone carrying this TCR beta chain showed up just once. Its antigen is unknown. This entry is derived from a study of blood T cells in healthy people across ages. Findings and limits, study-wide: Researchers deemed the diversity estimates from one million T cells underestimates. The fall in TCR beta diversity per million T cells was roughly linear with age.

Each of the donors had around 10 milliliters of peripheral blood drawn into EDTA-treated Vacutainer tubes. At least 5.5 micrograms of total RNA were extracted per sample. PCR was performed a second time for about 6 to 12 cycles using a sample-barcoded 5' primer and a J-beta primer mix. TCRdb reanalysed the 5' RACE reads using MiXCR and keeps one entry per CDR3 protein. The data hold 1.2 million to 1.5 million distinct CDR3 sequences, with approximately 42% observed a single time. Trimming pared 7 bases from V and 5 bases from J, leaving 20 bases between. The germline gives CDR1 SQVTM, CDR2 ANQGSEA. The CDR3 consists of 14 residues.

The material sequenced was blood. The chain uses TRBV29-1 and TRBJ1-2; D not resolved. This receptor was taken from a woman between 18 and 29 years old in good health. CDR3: CSASFPEIKYGYTF. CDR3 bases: TGCAGCGCCTCTTTCCCAGAGATCAAATATGGCTACACCTTC.